The rows below give T cell receptor beta chains drawn from one sample of a study of blood T cell repertoires in COVID-19. Generated by immunoSEQ multiplex PCR, the TCRdb table keeps only in-frame clones and is missing some. Of some 180,000 clones in the sample, around 82% were seen once. Sequencing used peripheral blood. The receptors were gathered from a man in his 70s with active or convalescent COVID-19. The CDR3 runs from the conserved cysteine through the conserved F or W. A D gene is named only where the DNA matches it firmly. Expanded clones are given a class, and other clones once, few, many or no size at all.

size	D	V	J	DNA	CDR3
once	NA	TRBV18	TRBJ2-3	TGTGCCAGCTCACTCTACACAGATACGCAGTATTTT	CASSLYTDTQYF
NA	NA	TRBV5-4	TRBJ1-3	TGTGCCAGCAGCTTGGGGAGCCTCTCTGGAAACACCATATATTTT	CASSLGSLSGNTIYF
NA	TRBD1	TRBV19	TRBJ2-7	TGTGCCAGTAGTCCCCGGACAGGGGGTTCCTACGAGCAGTACTTC	CASSPRTGGSYEQYF
once	NA	TRBV4-1	TRBJ1-5	TGCGCCAGCAGCCAGGCCAGAACAGGGCGAGATCAGCCCCAGCATTTT	CASSQARTGRDQPQHF
NA	TRBD1	TRBV6-5	TRBJ2-1	TGTGCCAGCAGCAGGGACAGGGGCTTCTACAATGAGCAGTTCTTC	CASSRDRGFYNEQFF
NA	TRBD2	TRBV19	TRBJ2-1	TGTGCCAGTAGGACAGCGGGGGTCCCCTACAATGAGCAGTTCTTC	CASRTAGVPYNEQFF
NA	NA	TRBV4-3	TRBJ1-1	TGCGCCAGCAGCCAAAAAAAGTGGGGACACGAAAACACTGAAGCTTTCTTT	CASSQKKWGHENTEAFF
few	TRBD1	TRBV5-6	TRBJ1-6	TGTGCCAGCAGCTTGCTAGGGACAGGGGCCTCACCCCTCCACTTT	CASSLLGTGASPLHF
few	TRBD2	TRBV30	TRBJ2-7	TGTGCCTGGAGTGTACAGCGGGGCAGGGAGCAGTACTTC	CAWSVQRGREQYF
NA	NA	TRBV4-3	TRBJ2-4	TGCGCCAGCAGCCAAGATCGCGAGGTAGCCAAAAACATTCAGTACTTC	CASSQDREVAKNIQYF
NA	NA	TRBV9	TRBJ1-4	TGTGCCAGCAGCGAGGGGACATTTACTAATGAAAAACTGTTTTTT	CASSEGTFTNEKLFF